Sequencing of this T cell receptor beta chain was carried out in a study of OX40 agonist ivuxolimab in advanced cancers. Study summary: Enrolled patients in dose escalation had cancers that were hepatocellular carcinoma, melanoma, renal cell or head and neck cancer. Three patients, one with hepatocellular carcinoma and two with cutaneous melanoma, responded partially.

This table comes from immunoSEQ multiplex PCR, and its TCRdb copy is limited to in-frame clones, with some not included. The sample lists over 45,000 clones, 75% to 85% occurring once. The timepoints at which blood was sampled were baseline, cycle 4 day 1, and cycle 7 day 1. Concerning this clone: Its antigen is currently unknown.

The CDR3 sequence is 17 residues long. The V segment lost 5 bases and the J segment 5 bases; nucleotides outside the gene matches: 9. Germline CDR1 reads SGHAT; CDR2 reads FQNNGV. General observations from the study: Clonal expansion was seen in CD4+ and CD8+ blood T cells by week 6 at 0.1 to 3.0 mg/kg.

The chain employs TRBV11-2 and TRBJ2-1; 13 bases map to TRBD2. The sequencing used CD4+ or CD8+ T cells sorted from blood, collected in a trial of the OX40 agonist ivuxolimab. This sequence originates from an adult with an advanced solid tumor such as melanoma, head and neck, liver or kidney cancer. The CDR3 spells CASSARTSGGLNNEQFF. CDR3 sequence (DNA): TGTGCCAGCAGCGCGAGGACTAGCGGGGGCCTCAACAATGAGCAGTTCTTC. The complete variable domain, with remaining parts taken from reference TRBV11-2 and TRBJ2-1, reads EAGVAQSPRYKIIEKRQSVAFWCNPISGHATLYWYQQILGQGPKLLIQFQNNGVVDDSQLPKDRFSAERLKGVDSTLKIQPAKLEDSAVYLCASSARTSGGLNNEQFFGPGTRLTVL.